This passage covers 22 T cell receptor beta chains from one sample sequenced in a study of blood T cell repertoires in COVID-19. Sequencing was performed with immunoSEQ multiplex PCR; in TCRdb, only in-frame clones are kept and a portion is missing. The sample shows some 200,000 clones, roughly 80% of them seen only once. Input material: peripheral blood. The receptor set was obtained from a woman between 70 and 85 years old with COVID-19, enrolled during active disease.

This clone appeared a single time. CDR3 loop: CASSLIAGIISYEQYF. Here the CDR3 DNA reads TGCGCCAGCAGCTTGATCGCGGGAATTATCTCCTACGAGCAGTACTTC. The chain has TRBV5-1 and TRBJ2-7, with D possibly being TRBD2 (6 bases). V lost 1 base, J lost 0 bases, and 14 bases lay in between. The length of the CDR3 is 16 residues. Germline lookup yields CDR1 SGHRS and CDR2 YFSETQ.

This chain links TRBV30 with TRBJ2-7; tentative D call: TRBD2 (5 bases). Germline CDR1 GTSNPN, CDR2 SVGIG (reference sequence). This CDR3 comprises 15 residues. Between the trimmed V and J ends, which lost 5 bases and 2 bases, there was a span of 19 bases. The CDR3 DNA reads as TGTGCCTGGGGAAGAGATGAGGGTCCCACCTACGAGCAGTACTTC. The encoded protein is CAWGRDEGPTYEQYF. Supplemented by reference TRBV30 and TRBJ2-7, the full variable domain reads SQTIHQWPATLVQPVGSPLSLECTVEGTSNPNLYWYRQAAGRGLQLLFYSVGIGQISSEVPQNLSASRPQDRQFILSSKKLLLSDSGFYLCAWGRDEGPTYEQYFGPGTRLTVT.

The chain recombines TRBV6-5 with TRBJ2-7; the D gene is possibly TRBD1 (6 bases). The CDR3 contains 13 residues. With 6 bases removed from V and 5 bases from J, the gap between germline ends came to 14 bases. CDR1 MNHEY and CDR2 SVGAGI come from the germline V gene. CDR3 coding DNA: TGTGCCAGCAGGCAGGGGCCGGCGGACGAGCAGTACGTC. Amino acids: CASRQGPADEQYV.

CDR3 nucleotide sequence: TGTGCCAGCAGCCCCAAGACAGGGACCTATGGCTACACCTTC. This gives the protein CASSPKTGTYGYTF. V is TRBV21-1 and J is TRBJ1-2; TRBD1 is the table's D call, not checked against the DNA. TRBV21-1 is deemed a pseudogene. The CDR3 is 14 residues long.

The CDR3 protein is CASSLSSAGARSYEQYF. The CDR3 DNA follows: TGTGCCAGCAGTTTAAGCTCGGCGGGAGCCCGCTCCTACGAGCAGTACTTC. The rearrangement joins TRBV27 to TRBJ2-7, with 7 bases fitting TRBD2. J lost 0 bases, V lost 2 bases, and 10 bases had no gene match. Per germline, CDR1 MNHEY and CDR2 SMNVEV (reference sequence). The CDR3 length is 17 residues.

A single count supports this clone. The chain carries TRBV7-3 and TRBJ2-4; 9 bases are a match to TRBD1. Germline assignment: CDR1 SGHTA and CDR2 FQGTGA. Unmatched junction bases numbered 7, after V lost 1 base and J lost 3 bases. The CDR3 runs to 17 residues. The CDR3 sequence: CASSLIGQGLGKNIQYF. CDR3 DNA: TGTGCCAGCAGCTTAATCGGACAGGGGTTAGGCAAAAACATTCAGTACTTC.

The gene calls are TRBV6-5 and TRBJ2-3; the D gene is possibly TRBD2 (6 bases). From germline, CDR1 is MNHEY and CDR2 SVGAGI. The V gene lost 6 bases and the J gene lost 5 bases, with 18 bases spanning the gap. The CDR3 runs 15 residues. For the CDR3, the DNA is TGTGCCAGCAGGTGGGGGGACTGGCTCCTAGATACGCAGTATTTT. Translated, it gives CASRWGDWLLDTQYF.

This clone was detected only once. The chain employs TRBV5-1 and TRBJ1-6; 8 bases agree with TRBD1. This CDR3 is 15 amino acids long. CDR1 is SGHRS, CDR2 YFSETQ, per germline. V was pared by 0 bases and J by 7 bases, with 3 bases of the junction left unmatched. CDR3 DNA: TGCGCCAGCAGCTTGGAGGGACAGGTAAATTCACCCCTCCACTTT. Protein sequence: CASSLEGQVNSPLHF.

The CDR3 DNA reads TGTGCCAGCAGTCCCATATCGGGACAGGGGGGGGTGAGAACCTACGAGCAGTACGTC. It specifies CASSPISGQGGVRTYEQYV. The rearrangement links TRBV27 to TRBJ2-7; 11 bases agree with TRBD1. CDR1 MNHEY and CDR2 SMNVEV come from the germline V gene (reference sequence). The length of the CDR3 is 19 residues. The J segment lost 2 bases and the V segment lost 5 bases, leaving 17 bases of the junction unmatched.

This chain joins TRBV6-5 and TRBJ1-4; 9 bases fit TRBD1. Germline CDR1 reads MNHEY; CDR2 reads SVGAGI. V was pared by 5 bases and J by 6 bases, with 4 bases of the junction left unmatched. The CDR3 totals 14 residues. CDR3 in amino acids: CASSPGQGYEKLFF. CDR3 bases: TGTGCCAGCAGTCCGGGACAGGGTTATGAAAAACTGTTTTTT.

This clone was found a few times. The chain has TRBV24-1 and TRBJ2-7, with D perhaps TRBD1 (6 bases). The V end was cut by 9 bases, the J end by 6 bases, with 20 bases between. Per the germline V gene, CDR1 is KGHDR and CDR2 is SFDVKD. The CDR3 contains 14 residues. CDR3 residues: CATQGRGGSGEQYF. CDR3 nucleotide sequence: TGTGCCACCCAGGGCAGGGGCGGCAGTGGCGAGCAGTACTTC.

The V and J genes are TRBV24-1 and TRBJ2-5; TRBD1 matches at 9 bases. The CDR3 is 13 residues long. V was clipped by 10 bases and J by 7 bases; unmatched bases: 9. Germline CDR1 reads KGHDR; CDR2 reads SFDVKD. For the CDR3, the DNA is TGTGCCACACAGACAGGGGGGCCTGGGACCCAGTACTTC. Translating gives CATQTGGPGTQYF.

The gene calls are TRBV5-1 and TRBJ2-3; D is uncertain. The ends were cut back, 7 bases at V and 0 bases at J, with 6 bases in the middle. CDR3 length: 12 amino acids. Germline V gene data show CDR1 as SGHRS and CDR2 as YFSETQ. The CDR3 protein is CASQQSTDTQYF. CDR3 DNA: TGCGCCAGCCAACAGAGCACAGATACGCAGTATTTT.

This chain connects TRBV27 to TRBJ1-1; D is undetermined. Germline lookup yields CDR1 MNHEY and CDR2 SMNVEV (reference sequence). V was cut by 5 bases and J by 4 bases, with 26 bases left in between. The CDR3 runs to 18 residues. CDR3 sequence: CASSPLTAVGVLGTEAFF. The CDR3 nucleotides are TGTGCCAGCAGTCCGTTGACCGCGGTCGGGGTATTAGGCACTGAAGCTTTCTTT.

V gene TRBV30 combines with J gene TRBJ2-3; 7 positions agree with TRBD2. V dropped 2 bases and J dropped 0; count of bases not matched to a gene: 5. Per the germline V gene, CDR1 is GTSNPN and CDR2 is SVGIG (reference sequence). CDR3 length: 15 residues. The CDR3 DNA reads TGTGCCTGGAGTATCCTAGCGGTTAGCACAGATACGCAGTATTTT. Protein product: CAWSILAVSTDTQYF.

V gene TRBV5-4 combines with J gene TRBJ1-1; D may be TRBD1 (5 bases). V was cut by 4 bases and J by 0 bases, with 10 bases left in between. The length of the CDR3 is 14 residues. CDR1 is SGHNT and CDR2 is YYREEE in the germline V gene (reference sequence). The CDR3 nucleotides are TGTGCCAGCAGCGTGCAGGGTCTGAACACTGAAGCTTTCTTT. Protein product: CASSVQGLNTEAFF.

CDR3 coding DNA: TGTGCCAGCAGTTTCACCAAAGGACTAGCGGGAGTAACAGATACGCAGTATTTT. Translation gives CASSFTKGLAGVTDTQYF. The rearrangement joins TRBV28 to TRBJ2-3; TRBD2 agrees at 13 bases. The V gene end was trimmed by 3 bases and the J gene end by 3 bases; junction bases not matched to a gene: 9. The CDR3 totals 18 residues. Germline V gene data show CDR1 as MDHEN and CDR2 as SYDVKM.

The chain joins TRBV23-1 to TRBJ1-6; 10 nucleotides align to TRBD1. Being an ORF, TRBV23-1 has a function that is uncertain. The CDR3 loop spans 16 amino acids. Losses at the gene ends were 3 bases for V and 7 bases for J; bases not matched to a gene: 6. The CDR3 bases are TGCGCCAGCAGTCAGAACCGGGACAGGGGAAATTCACCCCTCCACTTT. Translation gives CASSQNRDRGNSPLHF.

This clone was seen more than once but under ten times. The chain links TRBV9 to TRBJ1-4; 11 bases fit TRBD1. Per germline, CDR1 SGDLS and CDR2 YYNGEE. The V segment lost 4 bases and the J segment 8 bases; nucleotides outside the gene matches: 4. The CDR3 extends over 14 amino acids. The CDR3 coding sequence is TGTGCCAGCAGCCGGGACAGGGGGATAGAAAAACTGTTTTTT. It codes for CASSRDRGIEKLFF. Using reference TRBV9 and TRBJ1-4 for the parts outside the CDR3, the full variable domain is DSGVTQTPKHLITATGQRVTLRCSPRSGDLSVYWYQQSLDQGLQFLIQYYNGEERAKGNILERFSAQQFPDLHSELNLSSLELGDSALYFCASSRDRGIEKLFFGSGTQLSVL.

This clone was found a few times. The chain recombines TRBV6-5 with TRBJ1-2; D may be TRBD1 (5 bases). Deletions cut 8 bases from V and 8 bases from J, with 15 bases between. Germline CDR1 MNHEY, CDR2 SVGAGI. The CDR3 length is 12 residues. The CDR3 is CASAPGGFGYTF. Written as DNA, the CDR3 is TGTGCCAGCGCCCCGGGGGGGTTCGGCTACACCTTC.

The chain carries TRBV7-3 and TRBJ2-1; D is perhaps TRBD1 (5 bases). Per germline, CDR1 SGHTA and CDR2 FQGTGA. Trimming cost V 5 bases and J 0 bases, with 11 bases left between them. This CDR3 region has 15 residues. CDR3: CASSTHRSSYNEQFF. CDR3 DNA: TGTGCCAGCAGCACACACAGGAGCTCCTACAATGAGCAGTTCTTC.

The chain is built from TRBV27 and TRBJ2-6; D unclear. The CDR3 runs to 12 residues. Trimming took 6 bases from V and 2 from J, leaving 2 bases between them. The germline gives CDR1 MNHEY, CDR2 SMNVEV (reference sequence). CDR3 residues: CASSAGANVLTF. In DNA, the CDR3 is TGTGCCAGCAGCGCTGGGGCCAACGTCCTGACTTTC.